The clone carrying this TCR beta chain was counted a few times. Its target is not known. This sample is drawn from a study of cytomegalovirus exposure and HLA in healthy donors. Among the roughly 120 subjects of the validation cohort, separate from the roughly 650-subject first cohort, were the donors. Study-wide findings and caveats: Among TCR beta chains, those listed as cytomegalovirus-associated numbered about 160. Despite most TCR sequences being rare, some public TCRs occurred in many donors. CMV antigen specificity was confirmed in vitro for three CMV-associated chains.

Assay used: immunoSEQ multiplex PCR; TCRdb lists only in-frame clones, some missing. The sample contains roughly 310,000 clones, over 75% of which appear only once. Sequencing used PBMCs. The TCR originated in a man aged 30-40 years in good health and CMV-seronegative.

CDR3 nucleotides: TGCGCCAGCAGTCAATCGTACAGGGTGGGCTACACCTTC. Encoded protein: CASSQSYRVGYTF. The rearrangement joins TRBV23-1 to TRBJ1-2, with TRBD1 as a possible D gene (6 bases). TRBV23-1 is an ORF; its function is uncertain. This CDR3 spans 13 amino acids. Between the trimmed V and J ends, which lost 0 bases and 8 bases, there was a span of 10 bases.